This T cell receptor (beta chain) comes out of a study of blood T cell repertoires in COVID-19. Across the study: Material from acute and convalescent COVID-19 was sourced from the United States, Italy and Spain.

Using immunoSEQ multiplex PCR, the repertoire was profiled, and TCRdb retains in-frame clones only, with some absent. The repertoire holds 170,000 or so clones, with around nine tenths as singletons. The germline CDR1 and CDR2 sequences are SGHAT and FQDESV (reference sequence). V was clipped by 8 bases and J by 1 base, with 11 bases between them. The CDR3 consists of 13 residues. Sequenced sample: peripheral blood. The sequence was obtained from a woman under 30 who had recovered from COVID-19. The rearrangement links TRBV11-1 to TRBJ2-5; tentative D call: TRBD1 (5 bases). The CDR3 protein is CASRRAFQETQYF. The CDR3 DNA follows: TGTGCCAGCCGCAGGGCCTTCCAAGAGACCCAGTACTTC.